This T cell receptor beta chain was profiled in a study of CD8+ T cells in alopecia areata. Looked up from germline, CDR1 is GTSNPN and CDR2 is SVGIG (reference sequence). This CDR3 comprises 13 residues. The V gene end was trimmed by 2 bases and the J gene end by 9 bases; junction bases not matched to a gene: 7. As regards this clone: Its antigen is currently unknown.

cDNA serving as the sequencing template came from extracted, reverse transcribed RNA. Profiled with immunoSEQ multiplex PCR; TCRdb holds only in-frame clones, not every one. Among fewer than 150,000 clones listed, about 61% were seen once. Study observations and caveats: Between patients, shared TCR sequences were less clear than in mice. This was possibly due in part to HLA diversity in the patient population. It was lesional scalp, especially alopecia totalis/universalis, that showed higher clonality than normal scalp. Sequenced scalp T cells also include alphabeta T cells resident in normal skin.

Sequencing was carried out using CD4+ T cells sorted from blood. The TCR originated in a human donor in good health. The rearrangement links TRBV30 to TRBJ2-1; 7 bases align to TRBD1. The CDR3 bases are TGTGCCTGGAGTAGGGACAGTCCAGGTGAGCAGTTCTTC. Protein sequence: CAWSRDSPGEQFF.